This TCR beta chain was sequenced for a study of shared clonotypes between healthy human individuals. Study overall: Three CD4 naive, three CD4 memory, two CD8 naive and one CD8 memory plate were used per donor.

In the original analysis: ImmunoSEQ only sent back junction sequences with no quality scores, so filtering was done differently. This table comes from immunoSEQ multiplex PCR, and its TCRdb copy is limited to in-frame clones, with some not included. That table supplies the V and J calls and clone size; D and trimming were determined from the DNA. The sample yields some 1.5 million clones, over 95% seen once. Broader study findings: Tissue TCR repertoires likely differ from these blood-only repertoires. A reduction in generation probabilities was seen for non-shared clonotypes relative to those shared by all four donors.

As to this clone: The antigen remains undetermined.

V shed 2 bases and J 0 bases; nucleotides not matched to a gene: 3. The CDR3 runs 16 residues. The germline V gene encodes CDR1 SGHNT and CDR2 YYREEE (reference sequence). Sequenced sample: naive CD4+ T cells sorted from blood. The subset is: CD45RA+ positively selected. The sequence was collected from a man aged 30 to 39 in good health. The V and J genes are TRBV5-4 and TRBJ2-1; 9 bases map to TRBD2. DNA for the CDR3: TGTGCCAGCAGCTTCCTTAGCGGGAGCTCCTACAATGAGCAGTTCTTC. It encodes CASSFLSGSSYNEQFF.